Each of the 15 T cell receptor beta chains below was sequenced from the same sample in a study of technical replicates of blood from several donors. Method: immunoSEQ multiplex PCR; TCRdb's copy keeps in-frame clones and lacks some. The sample lists about 70,000 clones, roughly 86% occurring once. The specimen was PBMCs. These receptors were taken from a human donor in good health. Some clones in this sample may be carry-over from other donors' samples.

This sequence joins TRBV7-9 and TRBJ2-3, with 7 bases that match TRBD1. The germline V gene has CDR1 SEHNR and CDR2 FQNEAQ (reference sequence). The CDR3 contains 15 residues. J gave up 0 bases and V 5 bases, and 5 bases lay outside the gene matches. The CDR3 DNA is TGTGCCAGCAGCCGAGGGGACAGCAGCACAGATACGCAGTATTTT. Translated, it gives CASSRGDSSTDTQYF.

The genes are TRBV4-1 and TRBJ1-5; D ambiguous. The CDR3 has 15 amino acids. Germline V gene lookup returns CDR1 MGHRA and CDR2 YSYEKL. Trimming left V 0 bases short and J 2 bases short, with 8 bases between. CDR3 sequence (DNA): TGCGCCAGCAGCCAAGATCGGAGGGGCAATCAGCCCCAGCATTTT. It encodes CASSQDRRGNQPQHF.

This chain uses TRBV5-5 with TRBJ2-7; TRBD1 aligns across 8 bases. The CDR3 contains 14 residues. Germline V lookup: CDR1 SGHKS, CDR2 YYEKEE (reference sequence). J gave up 6 bases and V 4 bases, and 9 bases lay outside the gene matches. CDR3 sequence: CASSPGQGVAEQYF. The CDR3 DNA reads TGTGCCAGCAGCCCAGGACAGGGTGTCGCCGAGCAGTACTTC.

This clone has only one observation. The chain combines TRBV7-3 with TRBJ2-1; 9 bases map to TRBD2. V lost 3 bases to trimming and J lost 6 bases; unmatched junction nucleotides: 9. Germline CDR1 and CDR2: SGHTA and FQGTGA. This CDR3 has 16 amino acids. The CDR3 loop reads CASSLRPGLATNEQFF. Here the CDR3 DNA reads TGTGCCAGCAGCTTGAGACCGGGACTAGCTACCAATGAGCAGTTCTTC.

This clone appeared once. The CDR3 DNA reads TGCGCCAGCAGCGGCCAGACTAGCGGGGGTTCCTACGAGCAGTACTTC. It codes for CASSGQTSGGSYEQYF. The genes are TRBV5-1 and TRBJ2-7; TRBD2 matches at 12 bases. Germline V CDR1 and CDR2: SGHRS, YFSETQ. This CDR3 is 16 amino acids long. The junction had 6 bases not matched to a gene; V was cut back by 4 bases and J by 1 base.

The chain is built from TRBV7-2 and TRBJ2-2, with 8 bases that match TRBD1. The CDR3 totals 16 residues. Looked up from germline, CDR1 is SGHTA and CDR2 is FQGNSA. V trimming: 4 bases; J trimming: 4 bases; junction bases outside the gene matches: 8. In DNA, the CDR3 is TGTGCCAGCAGCTACCGAGGACAGGGTCGCACCGGGGAGCTGTTTTTT. Translation gives CASSYRGQGRTGELFF.

The rearrangement joins TRBV14 to TRBJ1-2, with D possibly TRBD1 on 6 matching bases. The CDR3 is made up of 13 amino acids. Germline CDR1 SGHDN, CDR2 FVKESK. Trimming removed 2 bases at V and 4 bases at J, with 8 bases between. CDR3 nucleotides: TGTGCCAGCAGCCAAACAGGGTCCTATGGCTACACCTTC. Translated: CASSQTGSYGYTF.

The J gene is TRBJ1-1, the V gene TRBV13, with a possible D match to TRBD1 (6 bases). V was clipped by 1 base and J by 4 bases, with 13 bases between them. Germline assignment: CDR1 PRHDT and CDR2 FYEKMQ (reference sequence). The CDR3 runs 15 residues. Here the CDR3 reads CASSLEQTRGTEAFF. The CDR3 coding sequence is TGTGCCAGCAGCTTAGAGCAGACCAGGGGCACTGAAGCTTTCTTT. Combining the CDR3 with reference TRBV13 and TRBJ1-1 gives the whole variable domain AAGVIQSPRHLIKEKRETATLKCYPIPRHDTVYWYQQGPGQDPQFLISFYEKMQSDKGSIPDRFSAQQFSDYHSELNMSSLELGDSALYFCASSLEQTRGTEAFFGQGTRLTVV.

J is TRBJ2-2 and V is TRBV7-2; perhaps TRBD1 as D (5 bases). The germline gives CDR1 SGHTA, CDR2 FQGNSA. The CDR3 has 15 residues. V lost 1 base and J lost 2, with 8 bases in between. CDR3 nucleotide sequence: TGTGCCAGCAGCTTAGACAGGCCTAACACCGGGGAGCTGTTTTTT. Amino acid sequence: CASSLDRPNTGELFF.

This CDR3 reads CASSLELSRCRGSYEQYF. In DNA, the CDR3 is TGTGCCAGCAGCTTAGAGCTCAGCCGCTGTAGAGGTTCCTACGAGCAGTACTTC. The rearrangement uses TRBV11-3 and TRBJ2-7; D gene ambiguous. The V end was cut by 0 bases, the J end by 1 base, with 19 bases between. Germline V lookup: CDR1 SGHNT, CDR2 YENEEA. The length of the CDR3 is 18 residues.

V and J are TRBV5-1 and TRBJ2-5; 9 bases agree with TRBD1. J lost 1 base, V lost 4 bases, and 8 bases had no gene match. The germline V gene has CDR1 SGHRS and CDR2 YFSETQ. This CDR3 contains 16 residues. The CDR3 region is CASSTRTGEAQETQYF. The CDR3 DNA reads as TGCGCCAGCAGCACCCGGACAGGGGAGGCCCAAGAGACCCAGTACTTC.

The rearrangement uses TRBV6-4 and TRBJ2-1, with TRBD1 matching 10 bases. V dropped 5 bases and J dropped 7; count of bases not matched to a gene: 8. This CDR3 has 15 residues. Per the germline V gene, CDR1 is MRHNA and CDR2 is SNTAGT. The CDR3 nucleotides are TGTGCCAGCAGTCCGGGGACAGGGGAATGGAATGAGCAGTTCTTC. This gives the protein CASSPGTGEWNEQFF.

This clone was counted a few times. The gene calls are TRBV19 and TRBJ1-1; no definite D call. V was pared by 2 bases and J by 0 bases, with 10 bases between. CDR1 is LNHDA and CDR2 is SQIVND in the germline V gene (reference sequence). The CDR3 runs 15 residues. In DNA form, the CDR3 reads TGTGCCAGTAGTATATTCGGGAACATGAACACTGAAGCTTTCTTT. Protein sequence: CASSIFGNMNTEAFF.

The chain joins TRBV4-3 to TRBJ2-6, with no clear D. CDR1 LGHNA and CDR2 YSLEER come from the germline V gene. The CDR3 contains 16 residues. The V end lost 0 bases, the J end lost 1 base, and 7 bases lay between the germline ends. The CDR3 protein is CASSQDLGSGANVLTF. In DNA, the CDR3 is TGCGCCAGCAGCCAAGATCTCGGTTCTGGGGCCAACGTCCTGACTTTC.

This chain uses TRBV30 with TRBJ1-1; 7 bases map to TRBD1. There are 13 residues in the CDR3. The germline CDR1 and CDR2 sequences are GTSNPN and SVGIG (reference sequence). The junction had 4 bases not matched to a gene; V was cut back by 1 base and J by 5 bases. The CDR3 DNA reads as TGTGCCTGGAGTGACAGGGGAAATACTGAAGCTTTCTTT. It specifies CAWSDRGNTEAFF. The variable domain in full, completed from reference TRBV30 and TRBJ1-1, reads SQTIHQWPATLVQPVGSPLSLECTVEGTSNPNLYWYRQAAGRGLQLLFYSVGIGQISSEVPQNLSASRPQDRQFILSSKKLLLSDSGFYLCAWSDRGNTEAFFGQGTRLTVV.